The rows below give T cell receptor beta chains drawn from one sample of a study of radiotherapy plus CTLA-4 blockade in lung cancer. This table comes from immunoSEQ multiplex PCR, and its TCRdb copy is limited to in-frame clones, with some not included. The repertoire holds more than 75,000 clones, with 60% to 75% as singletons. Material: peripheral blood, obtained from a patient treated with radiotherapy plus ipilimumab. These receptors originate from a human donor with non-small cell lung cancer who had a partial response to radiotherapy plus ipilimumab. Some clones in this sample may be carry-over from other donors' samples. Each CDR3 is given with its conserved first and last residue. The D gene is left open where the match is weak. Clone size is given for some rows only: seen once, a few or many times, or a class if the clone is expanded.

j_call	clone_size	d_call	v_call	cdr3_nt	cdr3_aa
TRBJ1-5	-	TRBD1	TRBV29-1	TGCAGCGTTGGGGGAACAGGGGATGTGCAGCCCCAGCATTTT	CSVGGTGDVQPQHF
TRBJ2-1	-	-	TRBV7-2	TGTGCCAGCAGACTCTTGTTACTCGATTACAATGAGCAGTTCTTC	CASRLLLLDYNEQFF
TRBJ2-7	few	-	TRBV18	TGTGCCAGCTCACCCCCCGAGACCTACGAGCAGTACTTC	CASSPPETYEQYF
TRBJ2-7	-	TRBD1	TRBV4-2	TGTGCCAGCAGCCAAGAGGGACGGCAGGGGGCTACCTACGAGCAGTACTTC	CASSQEGRQGATYEQYF
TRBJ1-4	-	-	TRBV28	TGTGCCAGCAGCCAGGGCACCCTTAATGAAAAACTGTTTTTT	CASSQGTLNEKLFF
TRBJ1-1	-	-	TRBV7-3	TGTGCCAGCAGCAAAAACGGTCTAGGGGACACTGAAGCTTTCTTT	CASSKNGLGDTEAFF
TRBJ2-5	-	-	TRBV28	TGTGCCAGCAGTGTCGAAGAGACCCAGTACTTC	CASSVEETQYF
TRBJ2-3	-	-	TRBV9	TGTGCCAGCAGCGTAGGGGCTAGCGAGTGGACAGATACGCAGTATTTT	CASSVGASEWTDTQYF
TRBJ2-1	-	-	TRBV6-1	TGTGCCAGCCGCCTGAGCTCCTACAATGAGCAGTTCTTC	CASRLSSYNEQFF
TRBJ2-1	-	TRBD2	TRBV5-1	TGCGCCAGCAGCGGGAGGGTGGCGGGGAATGAGCAGTTCTTC	CASSGRVAGNEQFF